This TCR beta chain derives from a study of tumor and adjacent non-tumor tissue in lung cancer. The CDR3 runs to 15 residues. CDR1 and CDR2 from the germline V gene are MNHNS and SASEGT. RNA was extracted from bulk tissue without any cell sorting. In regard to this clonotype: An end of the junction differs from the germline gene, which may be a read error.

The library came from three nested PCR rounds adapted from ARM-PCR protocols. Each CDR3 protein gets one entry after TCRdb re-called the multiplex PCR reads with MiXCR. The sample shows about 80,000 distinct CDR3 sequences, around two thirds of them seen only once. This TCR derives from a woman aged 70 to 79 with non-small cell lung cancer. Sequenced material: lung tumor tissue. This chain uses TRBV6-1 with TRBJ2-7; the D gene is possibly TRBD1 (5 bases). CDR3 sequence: CAISKGVGGIYEQYF. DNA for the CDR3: TGTGCCATCAGTAAAGGGGTTGGCGGAATCTACGAGCAGTACTTC.